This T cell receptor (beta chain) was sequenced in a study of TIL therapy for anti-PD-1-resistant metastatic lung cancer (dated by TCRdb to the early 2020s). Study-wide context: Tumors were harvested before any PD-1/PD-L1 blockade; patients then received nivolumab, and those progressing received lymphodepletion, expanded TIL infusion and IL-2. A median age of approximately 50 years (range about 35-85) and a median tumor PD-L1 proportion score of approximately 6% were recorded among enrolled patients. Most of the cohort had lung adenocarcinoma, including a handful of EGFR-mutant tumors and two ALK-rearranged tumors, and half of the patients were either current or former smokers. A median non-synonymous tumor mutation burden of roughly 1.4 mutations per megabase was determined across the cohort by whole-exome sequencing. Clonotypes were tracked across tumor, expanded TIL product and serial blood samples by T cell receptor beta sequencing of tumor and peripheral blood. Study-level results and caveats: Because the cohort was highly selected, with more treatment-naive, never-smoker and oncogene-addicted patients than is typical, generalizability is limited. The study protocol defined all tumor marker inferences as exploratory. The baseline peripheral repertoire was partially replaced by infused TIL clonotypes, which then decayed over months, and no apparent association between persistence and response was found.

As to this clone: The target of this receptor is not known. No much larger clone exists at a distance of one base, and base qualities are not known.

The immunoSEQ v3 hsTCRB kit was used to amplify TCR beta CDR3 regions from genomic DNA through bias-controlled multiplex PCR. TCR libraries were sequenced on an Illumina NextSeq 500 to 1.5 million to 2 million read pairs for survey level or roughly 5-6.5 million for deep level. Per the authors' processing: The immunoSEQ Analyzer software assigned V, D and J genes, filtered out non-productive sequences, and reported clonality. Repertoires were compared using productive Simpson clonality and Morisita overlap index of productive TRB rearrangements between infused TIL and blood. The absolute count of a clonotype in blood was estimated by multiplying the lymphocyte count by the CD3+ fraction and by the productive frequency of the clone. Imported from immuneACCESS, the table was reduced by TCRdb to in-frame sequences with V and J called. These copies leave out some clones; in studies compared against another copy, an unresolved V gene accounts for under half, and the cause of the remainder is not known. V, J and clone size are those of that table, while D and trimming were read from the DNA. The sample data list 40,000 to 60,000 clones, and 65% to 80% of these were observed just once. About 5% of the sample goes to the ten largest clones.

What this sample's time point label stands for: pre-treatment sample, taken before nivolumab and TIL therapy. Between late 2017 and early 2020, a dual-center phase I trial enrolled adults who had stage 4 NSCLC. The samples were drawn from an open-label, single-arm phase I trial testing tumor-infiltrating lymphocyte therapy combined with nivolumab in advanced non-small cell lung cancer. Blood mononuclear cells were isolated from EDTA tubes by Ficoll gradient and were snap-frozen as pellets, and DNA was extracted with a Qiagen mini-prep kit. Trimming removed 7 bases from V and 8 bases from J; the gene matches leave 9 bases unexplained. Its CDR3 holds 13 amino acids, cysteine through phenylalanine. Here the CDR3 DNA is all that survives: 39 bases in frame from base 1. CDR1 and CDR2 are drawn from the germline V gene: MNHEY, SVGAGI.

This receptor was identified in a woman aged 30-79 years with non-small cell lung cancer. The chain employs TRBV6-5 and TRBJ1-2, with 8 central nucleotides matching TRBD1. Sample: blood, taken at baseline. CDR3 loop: CASNPGQGRGYTF. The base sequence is TGTGCCAGCAACCCCGGACAGGGAAGAGGCTACACCTTC.